This entry lists 25 T cell receptor beta chains sequenced from one sample in a study of CD8+ T cells in alopecia areata. The sequencing template was cDNA reverse transcribed from extracted RNA. Data came from immunoSEQ multiplex PCR; TCRdb stores just in-frame clones and leaves some out. The sample carries about 180,000 clones, roughly 50% recorded once. Treatment: oral pan-JAK inhibitor, 5-10 mg twice daily. The specimen comprised CD4+ T cells sorted from blood, sampled at approximately week 60, from a patient treated with tofacitinib. These receptors were collected from a human donor with alopecia areata.

This clone has a handful of counts. This chain uses TRBV30 with TRBJ1-6; 8 bases fit TRBD1. After removal of 4 bases from V and 7 bases from J, the junction contained 3 bases not matched to a gene. Germline V gives CDR1 GTSNPN, CDR2 SVGIG (reference sequence). This CDR3 has 13 residues. DNA of the CDR3: TGTGCCTGGAATACAGGGGGAAATTCACCCCTCCACTTT. It codes for CAWNTGGNSPLHF.

The chain is built from TRBV20-1 and TRBJ2-3; D call uncertain. V was clipped by 3 bases and J by 10 bases, with 11 bases between them. Germline V gene lookup returns CDR1 DFQATT and CDR2 SNEGSKA (reference sequence). The CDR3 spans 11 residues. The CDR3 loop is CSARDRRAQYF. Written as DNA, the CDR3 is TGCAGTGCTAGGGACCGTCGGGCGCAGTATTTT.

This clone was found a few times. The genes are TRBV29-1 and TRBJ2-7; TRBD1 agrees at 8 bases. With 4 bases clipped from V and 4 bases from J, the junction kept 6 bases outside the gene matches. The CDR3 sequence is 13 residues long. Germline values: CDR1 SQVTM, CDR2 ANQGSEA. As DNA, the CDR3 is TGCAGCGTTGTCGGGACAGGACTATACGAGCAGTACTTC. Its protein product is CSVVGTGLYEQYF.

The V and J genes are TRBV27 and TRBJ2-1; TRBD2 matches at 14 bases. The ends lost 2 bases at V and 4 bases at J; junction bases unmatched: 10. Germline assignment: CDR1 MNHEY and CDR2 SMNVEV (reference sequence). The CDR3 contains 19 residues. The CDR3 sequence is CASSLLPGTSGGIYNEQFF. In DNA form, the CDR3 reads TGTGCCAGCAGTTTACTCCCGGGGACTAGCGGGGGAATTTACAATGAGCAGTTCTTC.

The gene calls are TRBV5-1 and TRBJ2-3; 7 bases match TRBD1. The ends lost 4 bases at V and 2 bases at J; junction bases unmatched: 7. The germline V gene has CDR1 SGHRS and CDR2 YFSETQ. The CDR3 contains 15 residues. CDR3 nucleotides: TGCGCCAGCAGCCAAGGGGACAGCCTCACAGATACGCAGTATTTT. Translated: CASSQGDSLTDTQYF.

This clone was detected once. This chain joins TRBV6-5 and TRBJ1-2; D is unresolved. V lost 1 base to trimming and J lost 4 bases, with 7 bases between them. Per germline, CDR1 MNHEY and CDR2 SVGAGI. The CDR3 has 13 residues. CDR3 sequence (DNA): TGTGCCAGCAGTTACTACAGAGGCTATGGCTACACCTTC. Amino acids: CASSYYRGYGYTF.

V is TRBV6-5 and J is TRBJ1-1; perhaps TRBD1 as D (5 bases). The CDR3 loop spans 16 amino acids. Per germline, CDR1 MNHEY and CDR2 SVGAGI. Trimming took off 2 bases at V and 0 bases at J, with 13 bases between the two ends. The CDR3 loop reads CASSYHIGTVNTEAFF. For the CDR3, the DNA is TGTGCCAGCAGTTACCATATCGGGACCGTGAACACTGAAGCTTTCTTT.

This chain joins TRBV15 and TRBJ1-6, with 10 bases matching TRBD1. Germline-derived CDR1 and CDR2 are LNHNV and YYDKDF (reference sequence). The CDR3 spans 13 residues. The junction had 3 bases not matched to a gene; V was cut back by 8 bases and J by 8 bases. This chain's CDR3 is CATAGTGDSPLHF. CDR3 nucleotides: TGTGCCACCGCCGGGACAGGGGATTCACCCCTCCACTTT.

The chain couples TRBV4-2 to TRBJ2-7; a weak D match, TRBD1 (5 bases). Germline assignment: CDR1 LGHNA and CDR2 YNFKEQ. The CDR3 runs to 13 residues. Trimming took off 1 base at V and 3 bases at J, with 7 bases between the two ends. The CDR3: CASSQVDSYEQYF. CDR3 nucleotide sequence: TGTGCCAGCAGCCAAGTAGACAGCTACGAGCAGTACTTC.

This chain connects TRBV29-1 to TRBJ1-1; 8 positions match TRBD1. CDR1 and CDR2 from the germline V gene are SQVTM and ANQGSEA. The length of the CDR3 is 13 residues. The junction had 4 bases not matched to a gene; V was cut back by 2 bases and J by 5 bases. CDR3 protein: CSVELQGGTEAFF. The DNA for the CDR3 is TGCAGCGTTGAACTACAGGGGGGGACTGAAGCTTTCTTT.

This clone was seen once. The gene calls are TRBV29-1 and TRBJ1-1; D is possibly TRBD1 (6 bases). The CDR3 runs to 13 residues. Deletions cut 6 bases from V and 5 bases from J, with 16 bases between. The germline V gene has CDR1 SQVTM and CDR2 ANQGSEA. CDR3: CSVPRTEWTEAFF. The CDR3 DNA reads as TGCAGCGTCCCTAGGACAGAGTGGACTGAAGCTTTCTTT.

This clone was recorded a few times. J is TRBJ1-1 and V is TRBV5-1; 7 bases match TRBD1. Germline loops: CDR1 SGHRS, CDR2 YFSETQ. The V segment lost 5 bases and the J segment 0 bases; nucleotides outside the gene matches: 10. This CDR3 spans 16 amino acids. Written as DNA, the CDR3 is TGCGCCAGCAGTCAAACGACAGGGACCCTGAACACTGAAGCTTTCTTT. It is translated as CASSQTTGTLNTEAFF.

J is TRBJ1-6 and V is TRBV2; D unclear. This CDR3 has 11 residues. In germline, CDR1 is SNHLY, CDR2 FYNNEI. V lost 3 bases and J lost 10, with 4 bases in between. The CDR3 reads CASSERSPLHF. The CDR3, as DNA: TGTGCCAGCAGTGAGAGATCACCCCTCCACTTT.

J is TRBJ2-3 and V is TRBV2; D may be TRBD1 (6 bases). CDR1 and CDR2 from the germline V gene are SNHLY and FYNNEI. The V end lost 4 bases, the J end lost 3 bases, and 17 bases lay between the germline ends. The CDR3 spans 16 residues. The DNA for the CDR3 is TGTGCCAGCAGTGCACGGAGTGAAGACAGGACAGATACGCAGTATTTT. Translated, it gives CASSARSEDRTDTQYF.

The rearrangement joins TRBV19 to TRBJ2-6, with no clear D. The V end was cut by 3 bases, the J end by 0 bases, with 6 bases between. This CDR3 is 15 amino acids long. Germline lookup yields CDR1 LNHDA and CDR2 SQIVND (reference sequence). CDR3 bases: TGTGCCAGTAGTATCGTATCCTCTGGGGCCAACGTCCTGACTTTC. This translates into CASSIVSSGANVLTF.

The CDR3 nucleotides are TGTGCCAGCAGATCCACAGGGTACTATGGCTACACCTTC. Translated, it gives CASRSTGYYGYTF. This chain links TRBV13 with TRBJ1-2; the D gene is possibly TRBD1 (6 bases). Trimming left V 6 bases short and J 3 bases short, with 11 bases between. The CDR3 runs to 13 residues. Germline assignment: CDR1 PRHDT and CDR2 FYEKMQ (reference sequence).

The gene calls are TRBV27 and TRBJ1-5; D uncertain. The V end was cut by 3 bases, the J end by 6 bases, with 12 bases between. CDR1 is MNHEY, CDR2 SMNVEV, per germline (reference sequence). The CDR3 extends over 14 amino acids. CDR3 DNA: TGTGCCAGCAGTTTGAGACTGGGAGGTCAGCCCCAGCATTTT. This sequence encodes CASSLRLGGQPQHF.

The chain carries TRBV15 and TRBJ1-6; D is unclear. Germline CDR1 is LNHNV and CDR2 is YYDKDF (reference sequence). CDR3 size: 14 residues. The germline V and J ends were trimmed by 0 bases and 10 bases, with 10 bases remaining between them. CDR3 DNA sequence: TGTGCCACCAGCAGAGATCAGAAGGGATCACCCCTCCACTTT. It encodes CATSRDQKGSPLHF.

This clone was detected only a few times. The chain is built from TRBV27 and TRBJ1-2; a possible D gene is TRBD1 (6 bases). This CDR3 has 13 residues. V dropped 5 bases and J dropped 6 bases, with 13 bases sitting between them. Germline loops: CDR1 MNHEY, CDR2 SMNVEV (reference sequence). In DNA, the CDR3 is TGTGCCAGCAGTCTGACAGGAAGTAATGGCTACACCTTC. Protein sequence: CASSLTGSNGYTF.

J is TRBJ2-7 and V is TRBV27, with D possibly being TRBD2 (5 bases). The CDR3 extends over 14 amino acids. V lost 3 bases and J 1 base, leaving 10 bases between the germline ends. Germline V CDR1 and CDR2: MNHEY, SMNVEV (reference sequence). In DNA, the CDR3 is TGTGCCAGCAGTTTGTCTAGCCGATCCTACGAGCAGTACTTC. This translates into CASSLSSRSYEQYF.

J is TRBJ1-3 and V is TRBV2; 8 bases align to TRBD1. CDR3 length: 16 amino acids. Germline CDR1 SNHLY, CDR2 FYNNEI. Trimming cost V 6 bases and J 0 bases; bases outside gene matches: 7. Here the CDR3 DNA reads TGTGCCAGCAGCCCCGGGACAGGCCGCTCTGGAAACACCATATATTTT. Its protein is CASSPGTGRSGNTIYF. Drawing the rest from reference TRBV2 and TRBJ1-3, the complete variable domain is EPEVTQTPSHQVTQMGQEVILRCVPISNHLYFYWYRQILGQKVEFLVSFYNNEISEKSEIFDDQFSVERPDGSNFTLKIRSTKLEDSAMYFCASSPGTGRSGNTIYFGEGSWLTVV.

This clone was counted between two and nine times. The chain links TRBV29-1 to TRBJ1-5, with a tentative D call TRBD1 (6 bases). Trimming took 6 bases from V and 0 from J, leaving 9 bases between them. The length of the CDR3 is 13 residues. Germline V lookup: CDR1 SQVTM, CDR2 ANQGSEA. The CDR3 bases are TGCAGCGTCGGGGACAATAGCAATCAGCCCCAGCATTTT. Protein: CSVGDNSNQPQHF.

This chain uses TRBV5-1 with TRBJ1-2, with a weak D call TRBD1 (6 bases). V was clipped by 4 bases and J by 2 bases, with 12 bases between them. The CDR3 covers 14 residues. Germline values: CDR1 SGHRS, CDR2 YFSETQ. CDR3 DNA sequence: TGCGCCAGCAGCCATTCGACAGGAAACTATGGCTACACCTTC. It is translated as CASSHSTGNYGYTF.

The rearrangement joins TRBV29-1 to TRBJ2-2, with a tentative D call TRBD1 (5 bases). The length of the CDR3 is 13 residues. V lost 5 bases and J lost 4, with 11 bases in between. The germline V gene encodes CDR1 SQVTM and CDR2 ANQGSEA. CDR3 sequence reads: CSVTYRSTGELFF. CDR3 bases: TGCAGCGTTACTTACAGGAGCACCGGGGAGCTGTTTTTT.

The chain links TRBV7-9 to TRBJ1-1; D may be TRBD1 (6 bases). Germline CDR1 SEHNR, CDR2 FQNEAQ (reference sequence). Trimming took 5 bases from V and 0 from J, leaving 13 bases between them. This CDR3 has 15 amino acids. The CDR3 region is CASSPGQTMNTEAFF. In DNA form, the CDR3 reads TGTGCCAGCAGCCCCGGACAGACCATGAACACTGAAGCTTTCTTT.